Below are 17 T cell receptor beta chains sequenced from a single sample in a study of T cells after yellow fever vaccination. TCRdb ran MiXCR on the 5' RACE reads and lists one entry per CDR3 protein. This table holds hundreds of thousands of distinct CDR3 sequences, 13% found once. The sample in question was PBMCs, obtained on the day of the yellow fever booster vaccination. These receptors were taken from a man younger than 45 who received the YFV17D yellow fever vaccine.

There are a few counts of this clonotype. V usage is TRBV9 and J usage is TRBJ2-5; TRBD2 aligns across 15 bases. The CDR3 has 17 amino acids. The germline CDR1 and CDR2 sequences are SGDLS and YYNGEE. Losses at the gene ends were 5 bases for V and 4 bases for J; bases not matched to a gene: 9. DNA of the CDR3: TGTGCCAGCAGTTCGGCTGGACTAGCGGGAGGGCCAGAGACCCAGTACTTC. This encodes CASSSAGLAGGPETQYF.

A few counts support this clonotype. The chain combines TRBV2 with TRBJ1-2; D is uncertain. The CDR3 covers 13 residues. Germline values: CDR1 SNHLY, CDR2 FYNNEI. V was trimmed by 3 bases and J by 0 bases, leaving 5 bases between them. CDR3 sequence: CASSDGTNYGYTF. For the CDR3, the DNA is TGTGCCAGCAGTGACGGCACTAACTATGGCTACACCTTC. Supplemented by reference TRBV2 and TRBJ1-2, the full variable domain reads EPEVTQTPSHQVTQMGQEVILRCVPISNHLYFYWYRQILGQKVEFLVSFYNNEISEKSEIFDDQFSVERPDGSNFTLKIRSTKLEDSAMYFCASSDGTNYGYTFGSGTRLTVV.

The sample holds a few counts of this clonotype. J is TRBJ2-7 and V is TRBV6-7; D may correspond to TRBD1 or TRBD2 (7 bases each). TRBV6-7 is treated as an ORF (open reading frame) with a function not yet certain. The CDR3 extends over 15 amino acids. With 2 bases removed from V and 3 bases from J, the gap between germline ends came to 14 bases. The CDR3 nucleotides read TGTGCCAGCAGTTACCAGGGGGGGACCTTCTACGAGCAGTACTTC. As protein: CASSYQGGTFYEQYF.

This CDR3 is CASSTGTGGTGELFF. The CDR3, as DNA: TGTGCCAGCAGCACCGGGACAGGGGGAACCGGGGAGCTGTTTTTT. This sequence joins TRBV7-8 and TRBJ2-2, with 11 bases lining up with TRBD1. The CDR3 is 15 amino acids. The J segment lost 5 bases and the V segment lost 5 bases, leaving 4 bases of the junction unmatched. Germline V gene sequence: CDR1 SGHVS, CDR2 FQNEAQ.

The chain is built from TRBV6-1 and TRBJ2-2, with 12 nucleotides matching TRBD2. The junction had 6 bases not matched to a gene; V was cut back by 5 bases and J by 5 bases. Germline V gene data show CDR1 as MNHNS and CDR2 as SASEGT. The length of the CDR3 is 16 residues. The DNA of the CDR3 is TGTGCCAGCAGTCCGACTAGCGGGAGCAAGACCGGGGAGCTGTTTTTT. Its translation is CASSPTSGSKTGELFF.

The CDR3 sequence: CASTWREETQYF. The CDR3 DNA sequence: TGTGCCAGCACCTGGCGGGAGGAGACCCAGTACTTC. The chain carries TRBV6-1 and TRBJ2-5, with 7 bases fitting TRBD2. The CDR3 has 12 residues. V gave up 7 bases and J gave up 5 bases; unmatched junction bases: 4. Per the germline V gene, CDR1 is MNHNS and CDR2 is SASEGT.

A few counts support this clonotype. The rearrangement joins TRBV15 to TRBJ1-1, with 7 nucleotides matching TRBD1. The CDR3 sequence is 14 residues long. V lost 6 bases to trimming and J lost 11 bases; unmatched junction nucleotides: 15. Per germline, CDR1 LNHNV and CDR2 YYDKDF (reference sequence). CDR3 loop: CATSNQIQGQVAFF. DNA of the CDR3: TGTGCCACCAGTAACCAGATACAGGGGCAAGTGGCTTTCTTT.

This chain uses TRBV29-1 with TRBJ2-7; the match to TRBD1 covers 10 bases. There are 12 residues in the CDR3. Germline CDR1 and CDR2: SQVTM and ANQGSEA. V shed 7 bases, J shed 5 bases, and the junction held 5 bases outside the gene matches. CDR3 in amino acids: CSGRQGAHEQYF. CDR3 nucleotides: TGCAGCGGGAGACAGGGGGCCCACGAGCAGTACTTC.

This clonotype was seen ten or more times. This chain connects TRBV5-1 to TRBJ2-7; D unresolved. The CDR3 covers 16 residues. Germline values: CDR1 SGHRS, CDR2 YFSETQ. V was shortened by 0 bases and J by 1 base, with 14 bases between the two germline ends. The CDR3 here is CASSLDANSKSYEQYF. The CDR3 region has the DNA TGCGCCAGCAGCTTGGACGCCAACAGTAAGTCCTACGAGCAGTACTTC. The variable domain in full, completed from reference TRBV5-1 and TRBJ2-7, reads KAGVTQTPRYLIKTRGQQVTLSCSPISGHRSVSWYQQTPGQGLQFLFEYFSETQRNKGNFPGRFSGRQFSNSRSEMNVSTLELGDSALYLCASSLDANSKSYEQYFGPGTRLTVT.

The rearrangement uses TRBV6-5 and TRBJ2-3, with D possibly being TRBD2 (6 bases). Germline CDR1 is MNHEY and CDR2 is SVGAGI. There are 14 residues in the CDR3. The V gene lost 0 bases and the J gene lost 2 bases, with 6 bases spanning the gap. CDR3 nucleotides: TGTGCCAGCAGTTACTCGGACTACACAGATACGCAGTATTTT. This codes for CASSYSDYTDTQYF.

This clonotype was observed a few times. CDR3 bases: TGTGCCAGCAGCTCGGTAAGAGGTGAGCAGTTCTTC. Amino acids: CASSSVRGEQFF. The chain carries TRBV9 and TRBJ2-1; D gene ambiguous. V gave up 4 bases and J gave up 9 bases, with 11 bases separating them. CDR1 and CDR2 from the germline V gene are SGDLS and YYNGEE. This CDR3 spans 12 amino acids.

The V and J genes are TRBV20-1 and TRBJ2-3, with 7 bases that match TRBD1. The length of the CDR3 is 13 residues. The ends lost 6 bases at V and 5 bases at J; junction bases unmatched: 8. The germline CDR1 and CDR2 sequences are DFQATT and SNEGSKA (reference sequence). The CDR3 DNA reads as TGCAGTGCCAGAAGACAGGGAAGAGATACGCAGTATTTT. Its protein product is CSARRQGRDTQYF.

This clonotype has more than one count but fewer than ten. The V and J genes are TRBV3-1 and TRBJ2-7; no clear D gene. The length of the CDR3 is 12 residues. Germline V gene data show CDR1 as LGHDT and CDR2 as YNNKEL (reference sequence). V lost 5 bases, J lost 4 bases, and 9 bases lay in between. The CDR3 here is CASSARIYEQYF. CDR3 in DNA: TGTGCCAGCAGCGCCAGGATTTACGAGCAGTACTTC.

This clonotype was found a few times. In nucleotides, the CDR3 is TGCGCCAGCAGAATGCAGCAGGCGAACACCGGGGAGCTGTTTTTT. This translates into CASRMQQANTGELFF. The V call is TRBV5-1, the J call TRBJ2-2; unclear D gene. CDR1 SGHRS and CDR2 YFSETQ come from the germline V gene. The CDR3 extends over 15 amino acids. V was cut by 5 bases and J by 0 bases, with 11 bases left in between.

This chain joins TRBV6-6 and TRBJ2-5; weak D call: TRBD1 (5 bases). This CDR3 is built from 13 residues. Germline V gene data show CDR1 as MNHNY and CDR2 as SVGAGI (reference sequence). V shed 6 bases and J shed 5 bases, with 13 bases lying between them. The CDR3 coding sequence is TGTGCCAGCAGCAAGGGGTTTGGGGAGACCCAGTACTTC. Encoded protein: CASSKGFGETQYF.

There are many counts of this clonotype. The chain has TRBV6-2 or TRBV6-3 and TRBJ2-5; D not certain. Judging by the DNA end, TRBJ2-3 fits better; the J call may be wrong. Germline V gene data show CDR1 as MNHEY and CDR2 as SVGEGT. The CDR3 totals 10 residues. CDR3 in amino acids: CASSGGTQYF. The CDR3 DNA is TGTGCCAGCAGCGGCGGTACGCAGTATTTT.

A few counts support this clonotype. This chain uses TRBV2 with TRBJ2-3, with no clear D. The CDR3 extends over 14 amino acids. Looked up from germline, CDR1 is SNHLY and CDR2 is FYNNEI. V was shortened by 7 bases and J by 0 bases, with 11 bases between the two germline ends. The CDR3 region has the DNA TGTGCCAGCACCTATAGGGCTAGCACAGATACGCAGTATTTT. Residues: CASTYRASTDTQYF.